These T cell receptor beta chains were read from a single sample in a study of blood T cells in healthy people across ages. TCRdb recomputed calls from the 5' RACE reads with MiXCR, one row per CDR3 protein. Here the sample spans some 1.1 million distinct CDR3 sequences, 30% to 40% being singletons. The sequenced sample consisted of blood. These receptors originate from a man in his late teens or twenties in good health. Each CDR3 is given with its conserved first and last residue. Each record gives: J gene, D gene, V gene, clone size, CDR3 DNA, CDR3 protein. D genes are given only for firm matches. For some rows the clone size is stated as once, few or many, or as a class when expanded; others skip it.

TRBJ2-3 TRBD1 TRBV6-1 NA TGTGCCAGCAGTGGTGCCGGGACAGGGTACACAGATACGCAGTATTTT CASSGAGTGYTDTQYF
TRBJ2-1 NA TRBV4-2 once TGTGCCAGCAGCCAAGAAAGGTCCCTTTGGGATGAGCAGTTCTTC CASSQERSLWDEQFF
TRBJ2-1 NA TRBV24-1 NA TGTGCCACCAGTGATTTCAAGATGAGCTCCTACAATGAGCAGTTCTTC CATSDFKMSSYNEQFF
TRBJ2-2 NA TRBV5-1 NA TGCGCCAGCAGCTCCGGAGGGACAGCCAACACCGGGGAGCTGTTTTTT CASSSGGTANTGELFF
TRBJ1-6 TRBD1 TRBV4-3 NA TGCGCCAGCAGCCAAACGCTGACAGGGAGTTCACCCCTCCACTTT CASSQTLTGSSPLHF
TRBJ2-3 NA TRBV10-3 many TGTGCCATCAGCCGGGCCGGGAACACAGATACGCAGTATTTT CAISRAGNTDTQYF
TRBJ1-6 NA TRBV30 NA TGTGCCTGGCGCCGGGGGACGGATTTGAGCTCCTATAATTCACCCCTCCACTTT CAWRRGTDLSSYNSPLHF
TRBJ2-3 NA TRBV2 NA TGTGCCAGCAGTGGACTGGCGGGAGATACGCAGTATTTT CASSGLAGDTQYF
TRBJ2-1 NA TRBV6-2/TRBV6-3 NA TGTGCCAGCAGAGAACCGTTTTTTGAGGGGGGAACCAATGAGCAGTTCTTC CASREPFFEGGTNEQFF
TRBJ2-1 NA TRBV7-3 NA TGTGCCAGCAGCTTAATATCGGGCAGGGATAGAGAGACCCAGTTCTTC CASSLISGRDRETQFF
TRBJ2-1 NA TRBV27 few TGTGCCAGCAGATGGGGGTTTGAGCAGTTCTTC CASRWGFEQFF
TRBJ2-4 TRBD2 TRBV4-2 many TGTGCCAGCAGCCAAGCAGCGGGGGGGCTTGACATTCAGTACTTC CASSQAAGGLDIQYF
TRBJ2-7 NA TRBV20-1 NA TGCAGTGCTCCACCGGGGTCCTACAATGAGCAGTACTTC CSAPPGSYNEQYF
TRBJ1-2 NA TRBV10-3 NA TGTGCCATCAGTGACCCCAACAACATCCGCTATGGCTACACCTTC CAISDPNNIRYGYTF
TRBJ1-1 NA TRBV14 NA TGTGCCAGCAGCCAGACATGGGACACTGAAGCTTTCTTT CASSQTWDTEAFF
TRBJ2-1 TRBD1 TRBV7-9 few TGTGCCAGCAGCCCAGATTGGACAGGGGGCTACAATGAGCAGTTCTTC CASSPDWTGGYNEQFF
TRBJ2-5 TRBD2 TRBV13 NA TGTGCCAGCAGCACCCAGGTGCTAGCGGGGAGAGAGACCCAGTACTTC CASSTQVLAGRETQYF
TRBJ2-7 TRBD2 TRBV5-5 NA TGTGCCAGCAGCTTGGCGGGAGGTCCTGACAATGAGCAGTACTTC CASSLAGGPDNEQYF
TRBJ2-3 NA TRBV20-1 few TGCAGTTCCCCACTTGGAGGGGTGAGCACAGATACGCAGTATTTT CSSPLGGVSTDTQYF
TRBJ1-1 NA TRBV7-9 NA TGTGCCAGCAGCCCGAGAGGAGTGACTGAAGCTTTCTTT CASSPRGVTEAFF
TRBJ1-1 NA TRBV7-3 few TGTGCCAGCAGTCGGGGTAAGAACACTGAAGCTTTCTTT CASSRGKNTEAFF
TRBJ2-7 TRBD2 TRBV5-1 NA TGCGCCAGCAGCTTGGAAGGGCGGGAGGACGAGCAGTACTTC CASSLEGREDEQYF
TRBJ1-3 NA TRBV30 once TGTGCCTGGAACCGACGGTCTGGAAACACCATATATTTT CAWNRRSGNTIYF
TRBJ2-1 TRBD1 TRBV12-3/TRBV12-4 NA TGTGCCAGCCATTCTTCGACAGGGAGTCTGTCCTACAATGAGCAGTTCTTC CASHSSTGSLSYNEQFF
TRBJ1-1 NA TRBV10-3 few TGTGCCATCGGAGGGGGAACTAAGAACACTGAAGCTTTCTTT CAIGGGTKNTEAFF
TRBJ1-5 NA TRBV9 NA TGTGCCAGCAGCGCCGACGTTAGCAATCAGCCCCAGCATTTT CASSADVSNQPQHF
TRBJ1-2 NA TRBV12-3/TRBV12-4 few TGTGCCAGCAGAATAGGGGGGGACTATGGCTACACCTTC CASRIGGDYGYTF
TRBJ2-5 TRBD1 TRBV24-1 few TGTGCCACCAGTGATCCAGACAGGGGGCAAGAGACCCAGTACTTC CATSDPDRGQETQYF
TRBJ1-4 TRBD1 TRBV7-9 NA TGTGCCCTTCGGGACAGACAGGAAAAACTGTTTTTT CALRDRQEKLFF
TRBJ1-5 NA TRBV12-3/TRBV12-4 few TGTGCCAGCAGGAACGAGGGAGAAGGCAATCAGCCCCAGCATTTT CASRNEGEGNQPQHF
TRBJ1-1 NA TRBV7-9 once TGTGCCAGCACCGGACCTGTGAGAACTGAAGCTTTCTTT CASTGPVRTEAFF
TRBJ1-5 NA TRBV6-1 few TGTGCCAGCACCGTACATGATAGCCGCAATCAGCCCCAGCATTTT CASTVHDSRNQPQHF